The rows below give T cell receptor beta chains drawn from one sample of a study of blood T cell repertoires in COVID-19. The protocol was immunoSEQ multiplex PCR, while the TCRdb copy is restricted to in-frame clones and leaves out a portion. The sample lists 30,000 to 35,000 clones; more than 90% were seen once. Sequencing input: peripheral blood. Receptors were obtained from a human donor in a cohort sampled during active COVID-19. Both conserved end residues are part of each CDR3. D genes are given only for firm matches. Only part of the rows carry a size: once, few, many, or a class if the clone is expanded.

-	-	TRBJ1-4	TRBV6-4	CASSPPRVEDATNEKLFF	TGTGCCAGCAGTCCCCCCCGGGTTGAGGATGCAACTAATGAAAAACTGTTTTTT
TRBD1	-	TRBJ1-5	TRBV6-5	CASSRDRVSNQPQHF	TGTGCCAGCAGTCGGGACAGGGTTAGCAATCAGCCCCAGCATTTT
-	once	TRBJ2-2	TRBV7-6	CASSLTGENTGELFF	TGTGCCAGCAGCTTAACAGGAGAGAACACCGGGGAGCTGTTTTTT
TRBD2	-	TRBJ2-7	TRBV18	CASSLYESGLASYEQYF	TGTGCCAGCTCACTCTACGAATCGGGACTAGCTTCCTACGAGCAGTACTTC
-	-	TRBJ1-3	TRBV4-1	CASSQEKSGRGNTIYF	TGCGCCAGCAGCCAAGAGAAGTCAGGTCGTGGAAACACCATATATTTT
TRBD2	-	TRBJ2-1	TRBV5-1	CASSPWAAGVNEQFF	TGCGCCAGCAGCCCCTGGGCAGCGGGAGTAAATGAGCAGTTCTTC
TRBD1	-	TRBJ2-6	TRBV19	CASSIIGTGGSGANVLTF	TGTGCCAGTAGTATAATTGGGACAGGGGGCTCTGGGGCCAACGTCCTGACTTTC
TRBD1	-	TRBJ1-4	TRBV5-5	CASSRDAGQGNEKLFF	TGTGCCAGCAGCCGTGATGCGGGACAGGGAAATGAAAAACTGTTTTTT
TRBD2	-	TRBJ2-4	TRBV7-7	CASSLATSGRAKNIQYF	TGTGCTAGCAGCTTAGCAACTAGCGGGAGAGCCAAAAACATTCAGTACTTC
-	-	TRBJ2-7	TRBV7-9	CASRAQGGSVDEQYF	TGTGCCAGCAGAGCACAGGGCGGGAGTGTCGACGAGCAGTACTTC
TRBD1	-	TRBJ1-3	TRBV7-2	CASSWGTGGLQTRNTIYF	TGTGCCAGCAGCTGGGGGACAGGAGGATTACAAACCAGAAACACCATATATTTT
TRBD1	-	TRBJ1-5	TRBV19	CASNLRGRDQPQHF	TGTGCCAGTAACTTGAGGGGGCGTGATCAGCCCCAGCATTTT
TRBD2	-	TRBJ2-1	TRBV7-8	CASSRIWSSGFNEQFF	TGTGCCAGCAGCCGGATCTGGTCTAGCGGTTTCAATGAGCAGTTCTTC
-	-	TRBJ2-2	TRBV9	CASTTGLNTGELFF	TGTGCCAGCACCACGGGACTGAACACCGGGGAGCTGTTTTTT
TRBD1	-	TRBJ1-1	TRBV20-1	CSASRDRNTEAFF	TGCAGTGCTAGTAGGGACAGGAACACTGAAGCTTTCTTT
TRBD1	-	TRBJ2-5	TRBV10-3	CAISGGTDQETQYF	TGTGCCATCAGTGGGGGGACAGACCAAGAGACCCAGTACTTC
-	-	TRBJ1-3	TRBV21-1	CASSNPGTGTGNTIYF	TGTGCCAGCAGCAACCCCGGGACAGGGACTGGAAACACCATATATTTT
-	-	TRBJ2-2	TRBV3-1/TRBV3-2	CASSSRTLVNGELFF	TGTGCCAGCAGCTCTAGGACACTCGTGAACGGGGAGCTGTTTTTT
-	once	TRBJ2-7	TRBV4-2	CASSQAGGGPYEQYF	TGTGCCAGCAGCCAAGCGGGAGGGGGCCCCTACGAGCAGTACTTC
-	-	TRBJ2-5	TRBV12-3/TRBV12-4	CASSRTRRETQYF	TGTGCCAGCAGTCGGACTCGCAGAGAGACCCAGTACTTC
-	-	TRBJ2-7	TRBV11-3	CASSLDEGEQYF	TGTGCCAGCAGCCTAGATGAGGGAGAGCAGTACTTC
-	once	TRBJ2-7	TRBV19	CASSTPGHEQYF	TGTGCCAGTAGTACCCCGGGTCACGAGCAGTACTTC
-	-	TRBJ2-1	TRBV5-1	CASTLYRWDSLSSYNEQFF	TGCGCCAGCACCCTCTACCGATGGGACTCCCTAAGCTCCTACAATGAGCAGTTCTTC
-	-	TRBJ2-1	TRBV6-5	CAISPGGTSYNEQFF	TGTGCCATCTCGCCAGGCGGGACGTCCTACAATGAGCAGTTCTTC
-	-	TRBJ1-2	TRBV5-1	CASSLTLQKGYTF	TGCGCCAGCAGCTTGACGTTACAGAAGGGCTACACCTTC
-	-	TRBJ2-5	TRBV18	CASSSEETQYF	TGTGCCAGCTCTTCGGAAGAGACCCAGTACTTC